This T cell receptor (beta chain) was captured in a study of tumor-infiltrating lymphocytes in primary liver carcinoma. Study at large: The study enrolled male and female patients aged 30 to 69 years. Lesions, classed as T1-T3 N0M0, spanned about 4 to 11 cm across.

Bulk tissue was left unsorted, and RNA and DNA were co-extracted from roughly 20-30 mg of it. The germline V gene encodes CDR1 SGHAT and CDR2 FQNNGV. This CDR3 comprises 13 residues. Total RNA amounting to roughly 450 ng was the source from which TCR beta cDNA was made with a constant-region primer. Modified slightly, ARM-PCR produced TCR beta libraries over three nested multiplex PCR rounds. Rounds one and two of PCR, each of roughly 10 cycles, were primed with TRBV1-TRBV30 forward primers and a C-beta reverse primer. MiXCR was run by TCRdb on the multiplex PCR reads, yielding one entry per CDR3 protein. The sample gives tens of thousands of distinct CDR3 sequences, more than 60% of which show up once; around 41% is in the top ten. As regards this clonotype: The antigen is unknown. The junction does not match germline at one end; this may be a read error.

Study observations and caveats: Tumors carried a top-250-clone fraction significantly exceeding that of blood (p = 0.039).

V gene TRBV11-2 combines with J gene TRBJ2-3, with unresolved D. Input material: tumor-adjacent normal liver tissue. The receptor was isolated from a woman under 40 with primary liver carcinoma and hepatitis B virus infection. For the CDR3, the DNA is TGTGCCAGCAGCCCCTGGAACACAGATACGCAGTGTTTC. Its translation: CASSPWNTDTQCF.